This is a list of T cell receptor beta chains from one sample in a study of blood T cell repertoires in COVID-19. Using immunoSEQ multiplex PCR, the repertoire was profiled, and TCRdb retains in-frame clones only, with some absent. The table records 72,000 or so clones, roughly 81% of them present only once. The source material was peripheral blood. The receptors were sampled from a human donor in a cohort sampled during active COVID-19. The CDR3 runs from the conserved cysteine through the conserved F or W. The order of the fields is CDR3 protein, J gene, V gene.

CDR3 protein: CASTNIRAPAGADTQYF
J gene: TRBJ2-3
V gene: TRBV7-9

CDR3 protein: CASSDDSIHEQFF
J gene: TRBJ2-1
V gene: TRBV2

CDR3 protein: CASSSGTRVNEQFF
J gene: TRBJ2-1
V gene: TRBV28

CDR3 protein: CASSQAGNEQFF
J gene: TRBJ2-1
V gene: TRBV3-1/TRBV3-2

CDR3 protein: CASSPGQGPLEQYF
J gene: TRBJ2-7
V gene: TRBV7-2

CDR3 protein: CAWSVYRVNYGYTF
J gene: TRBJ1-2
V gene: TRBV30

CDR3 protein: CASSVGRSGTNQALRETQYF
J gene: TRBJ2-5
V gene: TRBV9

CDR3 protein: CATFDREALNYGYTF
J gene: TRBJ1-2
V gene: TRBV6-5

CDR3 protein: CSVQEGSGANVLTF
J gene: TRBJ2-6
V gene: TRBV29-1

CDR3 protein: CASSPTGGPRQETQYF
J gene: TRBJ2-5
V gene: TRBV18

CDR3 protein: CASSPTGQGETQYF
J gene: TRBJ2-5
V gene: TRBV5-1

CDR3 protein: CASSFHDGYTF
J gene: TRBJ1-2
V gene: TRBV5-6

CDR3 protein: CASSPFPRDRVNNEQFF
J gene: TRBJ2-1
V gene: TRBV28

CDR3 protein: CASSPSGASGAPGEQFF
J gene: TRBJ2-1
V gene: TRBV4-3

CDR3 protein: CASSQARTSRSLAFF
J gene: TRBJ1-1
V gene: TRBV5-1

CDR3 protein: CASSPTGTYEQYF
J gene: TRBJ2-7
V gene: TRBV18

CDR3 protein: CASSIGGNTEAFF
J gene: TRBJ1-1
V gene: TRBV19

CDR3 protein: CASSTGQGAEKLFF
J gene: TRBJ1-4
V gene: TRBV6-5

CDR3 protein: CASSKARDRAYTIYF
J gene: TRBJ1-3
V gene: TRBV21-1

CDR3 protein: CATKGQGAVGELFF
J gene: TRBJ2-2
V gene: TRBV24-1

CDR3 protein: CASSQEGQGGRYEQYF
J gene: TRBJ2-7
V gene: TRBV4-1

CDR3 protein: CASSLDSYNEQFF
J gene: TRBJ2-1
V gene: TRBV18

CDR3 protein: CASSKLGGRSYEQYF
J gene: TRBJ2-7
V gene: TRBV28

CDR3 protein: CASSAPFGLAGDEQFF
J gene: TRBJ2-1
V gene: TRBV28

CDR3 protein: CASSKDRYYEQYF
J gene: TRBJ2-7
V gene: TRBV5-6

CDR3 protein: CASSHSTGDPKAFF
J gene: TRBJ1-1
V gene: TRBV3-1/TRBV3-2

CDR3 protein: CACRSRQGSTEAFF
J gene: TRBJ1-1
V gene: TRBV30

CDR3 protein: CASSLVESPLHF
J gene: TRBJ1-6
V gene: TRBV28

CDR3 protein: CASSPPSGSLGNEQFF
J gene: TRBJ2-1
V gene: TRBV27

CDR3 protein: CASRSGTGESEGYTF
J gene: TRBJ1-2
V gene: TRBV6-5

CDR3 protein: CASSPTSGRANEQFF
J gene: TRBJ2-1
V gene: TRBV18

CDR3 protein: CASSPTGTGDYNEQFF
J gene: TRBJ2-1
V gene: TRBV11-2

CDR3 protein: CASSIGAGGASGNTIYF
J gene: TRBJ1-3
V gene: TRBV19

CDR3 protein: CSVEDREREGYEQYF
J gene: TRBJ2-7
V gene: TRBV29-1

CDR3 protein: CASSLTGNTIYF
J gene: TRBJ1-3
V gene: TRBV7-2

CDR3 protein: CASSYGGALIEAFF
J gene: TRBJ1-1
V gene: TRBV6-6

CDR3 protein: CASSQEFYSSYEQYF
J gene: TRBJ2-7
V gene: TRBV4-3

CDR3 protein: CASSRRDRTSYGYTF
J gene: TRBJ1-2
V gene: TRBV7-9

CDR3 protein: CASSLTADTQYF
J gene: TRBJ2-3
V gene: TRBV7-2

CDR3 protein: CASSFGTTDPRGYTF
J gene: TRBJ1-2
V gene: TRBV5-4

CDR3 protein: CASSERDGVYEQYF
J gene: TRBJ2-7
V gene: TRBV2

CDR3 protein: CASSPKGAMNTEAFF
J gene: TRBJ1-1
V gene: TRBV11-2

CDR3 protein: CASSLPRTKETQYF
J gene: TRBJ2-5
V gene: TRBV5-4

CDR3 protein: CASSKSRGSNQPQHF
J gene: TRBJ1-5
V gene: TRBV21-1

CDR3 protein: CASVDNSNEKLFF
J gene: TRBJ1-4
V gene: TRBV2

CDR3 protein: CASSLGSRAASTDTQYF
J gene: TRBJ2-3
V gene: TRBV11-2

CDR3 protein: CASSGGTGAIHEQFF
J gene: TRBJ2-1
V gene: TRBV19